The 27 T cell receptor beta chains listed next were all sequenced from one sample in a study of beta chain features in type 1 diabetes. All of the isolated RNA was reverse transcribed, so expressed TCRB transcripts were sequenced. Profiling relied on immunoSEQ multiplex PCR, and the TCRdb table lists in-frame clones only, not all of them. The sample yields 600,000 to 650,000 clones, roughly a sixth seen once. The sequencing sample was made of naive CD4+ T cells from blood. The receptors shown here come from a man aged 18 to 29 in good health.

This clone was recorded a few times. The CDR3 coding sequence is TGTGCCAGCAGAGGGACAGACACCTACGAGCAGTACTTC. It codes for CASRGTDTYEQYF. The chain links TRBV28 to TRBJ2-7; 7 bases are shared with TRBD1. CDR1 and CDR2 from the germline V gene are MDHEN and SYDVKM. The CDR3 is made up of 13 amino acids. The V and J ends lost 6 bases and 2 bases, in that order; junction bases with no gene match: 4.

This clone was seen a handful of times. The genes are TRBV10-3 and TRBJ2-4, with a possible D match to TRBD1 (5 bases). Germline values: CDR1 ENHRY, CDR2 SYGVKD. Trimming took 10 bases from V and 0 from J, leaving 13 bases between them. The CDR3 length is 14 residues. The CDR3: CATQPGLAKNIQYF. CDR3 bases: TGTGCCACCCAGCCAGGGCTAGCCAAAAACATTCAGTACTTC.

There are a few counts of this clone. This sequence joins TRBV9 and TRBJ2-3, with a possible D match to TRBD1 (5 bases). The CDR3 has 16 amino acids. Per the germline V gene, CDR1 is SGDLS and CDR2 is YYNGEE. V was shortened by 4 bases and J by 0 bases, with 15 bases between the two germline ends. CDR3 region: CASSLDGHPSTDTQYF. CDR3 bases: TGTGCCAGCAGCCTCGACGGACACCCAAGCACAGATACGCAGTATTTT.

The V call is TRBV7-2, the J call TRBJ2-1, with D unclear. This CDR3 is 14 amino acids long. The germline CDR1 and CDR2 sequences are SGHTA and FQGNSA. Trimming left V 1 base short and J 2 bases short, with 6 bases between. The CDR3 sequence: CASSLDPTYNEQFF. CDR3 DNA sequence: TGTGCCAGCAGCTTAGACCCGACCTACAATGAGCAGTTCTTC.

This clone was observed a handful of times. The chain recombines TRBV7-8 with TRBJ1-1, with 11 nucleotides matching TRBD1. This CDR3 has 14 residues. Per germline, CDR1 SGHVS and CDR2 FQNEAQ. After removal of 5 bases from V and 10 bases from J, the junction contained 9 bases not matched to a gene. The CDR3 protein is CASSPGQGAQTAFF. The DNA of the CDR3 is TGTGCCAGCAGCCCAGGACAGGGGGCGCAGACAGCTTTCTTT.

This clone has more than one count but fewer than ten. The CDR3 DNA reads TGTGCCAGCAGCGTAGAGTCGCTAGCGGGCACAGATACGCAGTATTTT. Amino acid sequence: CASSVESLAGTDTQYF. The chain carries TRBV9 and TRBJ2-3, with 7 bases identical to TRBD2. The ends lost 0 bases at V and 1 base at J; junction bases unmatched: 5. The CDR3 is 16 amino acids. The germline gives CDR1 SGDLS, CDR2 YYNGEE.

This chain uses TRBV10-3 with TRBJ2-3, with a tentative D call TRBD1 (6 bases). Per the germline V gene, CDR1 is ENHRY and CDR2 is SYGVKD. CDR3 length equals 17 residues. V shed 4 bases and J shed 3 bases, with 20 bases lying between them. CDR3: CAISGQTGNLLTDTQYF. In nucleotides, the CDR3 is TGTGCCATCAGTGGGCAAACAGGGAATTTATTAACAGATACGCAGTATTTT.

The sample holds a few counts of this clone. The gene calls are TRBV30 and TRBJ1-5; D is undetermined. V lost 0 bases to trimming and J lost 3 bases, with 9 bases between them. This CDR3 has 14 residues. CDR1 and CDR2 from the germline V gene are GTSNPN and SVGIG (reference sequence). CDR3 in amino acids: CAWSVSTINQPQHF. The DNA for the CDR3 is TGTGCCTGGAGTGTAAGCACGATCAATCAGCCCCAGCATTTT.

This clone was picked up a small number of times. The gene calls are TRBV9 and TRBJ2-5; D is perhaps TRBD2 (7 bases). In germline, CDR1 is SGDLS, CDR2 YYNGEE. The CDR3 is made up of 16 amino acids. V was shortened by 2 bases and J by 4 bases, with 18 bases between the two germline ends. CDR3 nucleotides: TGTGCCAGCAGCGTGGGAGGGGGTTCGACAAGAGAGACCCAGTACTTC. Protein: CASSVGGGSTRETQYF. The full variable domain, rest sourced from reference TRBV9 and TRBJ2-5, is DSGVTQTPKHLITATGQRVTLRCSPRSGDLSVYWYQQSLDQGLQFLIQYYNGEERAKGNILERFSAQQFPDLHSELNLSSLELGDSALYFCASSVGGGSTRETQYFGPGTRLLVL.

V is TRBV6-4 and J is TRBJ1-1; D may be TRBD1 (5 bases). Looked up from germline, CDR1 is MRHNA and CDR2 is SNTAGT. The CDR3 is 13 amino acids. V lost 6 bases to trimming and J lost 4 bases, with 12 bases between them. The CDR3 DNA reads TGTGCCAGCAGCGTAGCTGGGGGCACTGAAGCTTTCTTT. This encodes CASSVAGGTEAFF.

V usage is TRBV19 and J usage is TRBJ2-6; D gene ambiguous. The CDR3 spans 14 residues. The V gene's germline CDR1 is LNHDA and CDR2 SQIVND (reference sequence). V lost 3 bases and J 1 base, leaving 4 bases between the germline ends. The CDR3 here is CASSMDSGANVLTF. The CDR3 DNA follows: TGTGCCAGTAGTATGGATTCTGGGGCCAACGTCCTGACTTTC.

This clone has a handful of counts. The chain has TRBV5-1 and TRBJ2-5, with D tentatively TRBD1 or TRBD2 (5 bases each). Deletions cut 2 bases from V and 4 bases from J, with 12 bases between. The CDR3 loop spans 14 amino acids. Germline lookup yields CDR1 SGHRS and CDR2 YFSETQ. CDR3 loop: CASSLAARGETQYF. CDR3 DNA sequence: TGCGCCAGCAGCTTAGCGGCAAGGGGAGAGACCCAGTACTTC.

This clone was counted a few times. The CDR3 nucleotides read TGTGCCAGCAGTCCCCGGACAGGGTTCTACGAGCAGTACTTC. It codes for CASSPRTGFYEQYF. The rearrangement links TRBV28 to TRBJ2-7; 8 bases map to TRBD1. The CDR3 totals 14 residues. J lost 3 bases, V lost 5 bases, and 6 bases had no gene match. Germline CDR1 is MDHEN and CDR2 is SYDVKM.

The chain couples TRBV5-5 to TRBJ2-7; tentative D call: TRBD1 (5 bases). The CDR3 extends over 14 amino acids. Trimming cost V 1 base and J 3 bases, with 11 bases left between them. Germline CDR1 is SGHKS and CDR2 is YYEKEE (reference sequence). CDR3 loop: CASSLRTSNYEQYF. The CDR3, as DNA: TGTGCCAGCAGCTTGAGGACATCGAACTACGAGCAGTACTTC.

V is TRBV6-6 and J is TRBJ2-7; D may be TRBD1 (6 bases). V gave up 2 bases and J gave up 4 bases, with 15 bases separating them. The CDR3 is 15 amino acids. CDR1 and CDR2 (germline): MNHNY, SVGAGI (reference sequence). The chain's CDR3 is CASSYKAGVEYEQYF. The CDR3 nucleotides read TGTGCCAGCAGTTACAAGGCAGGGGTTGAGTACGAGCAGTACTTC.

The chain has TRBV2 and TRBJ2-1; 10 bases agree with TRBD1. CDR3 length: 15 residues. CDR1 is SNHLY and CDR2 is FYNNEI in the germline V gene. The J segment lost 4 bases and the V segment lost 6 bases, leaving 6 bases of the junction unmatched. The CDR3 DNA is TGTGCCAGCAGAAGCCGGGACAGGGGTTACAATGAGCAGTTCTTC. Amino acid sequence: CASRSRDRGYNEQFF. The whole variable domain, filled in from reference TRBV2 and TRBJ2-1, reads EPEVTQTPSHQVTQMGQEVILRCVPISNHLYFYWYRQILGQKVEFLVSFYNNEISEKSEIFDDQFSVERPDGSNFTLKIRSTKLEDSAMYFCASRSRDRGYNEQFFGPGTRLTVL.

The gene calls are TRBV6-6 and TRBJ1-5; D is uncertain. The CDR3 has 13 residues. Germline loops: CDR1 MNHNY, CDR2 SVGAGI (reference sequence). V lost 6 bases, J lost 0 bases, and 6 bases lay in between. The CDR3 DNA reads as TGTGCCAGCAGATCTTATAGCAATCAGCCCCAGCATTTT. It yields the protein CASRSYSNQPQHF.

This clone has a handful of counts. The chain is built from TRBV13 and TRBJ2-3; a possible D gene is TRBD1 (5 bases). This CDR3 has 13 amino acids. V was pared by 4 bases and J by 1 base, with 6 bases between. Germline CDR1 PRHDT, CDR2 FYEKMQ (reference sequence). CDR3 in DNA: TGTGCCAGCAGCTCCAGGGGCACAGATACGCAGTATTTT. Its translation is CASSSRGTDTQYF.

The J gene is TRBJ2-2, the V gene TRBV12-5; TRBD1 matches at 7 bases. The germline V gene encodes CDR1 LGHNT and CDR2 FRNRAP. The V gene end was trimmed by 0 bases and the J gene end by 0 bases; junction bases not matched to a gene: 4. CDR3 length: 17 amino acids. CDR3 loop: CASGLVQGNSNTGELFF. The CDR3 region has the DNA TGTGCTAGTGGTTTGGTACAGGGGAACTCGAACACCGGGGAGCTGTTTTTT. The complete variable domain, with remaining parts taken from reference TRBV12-5 and TRBJ2-2, reads DARVTQTPRHKVTEMGQEVTMRCQPILGHNTVFWYRQTMMQGLELLAYFRNRAPLDDSGMPKDRFSAEMPDATLATLKIQPSEPRDSAVYFCASGLVQGNSNTGELFFGEGSRLTVL.

This clone was counted once. This sequence joins TRBV4-2 and TRBJ1-5; 9 bases map to TRBD1. Germline V gives CDR1 LGHNA, CDR2 YNFKEQ. This CDR3 region has 19 residues. V was clipped by 0 bases and J by 4 bases; unmatched bases: 13. The CDR3 region is CASSQDRFVRTGANQPQHF. The CDR3 bases are TGTGCCAGCAGCCAAGATCGATTTGTTAGGACAGGGGCGAATCAGCCCCAGCATTTT.

This clone was counted only a few times. This sequence joins TRBV27 and TRBJ2-1; 8 bases map to TRBD1. After removal of 5 bases from V and 7 bases from J, the junction contained 13 bases not matched to a gene. This CDR3 spans 16 amino acids. The germline gives CDR1 MNHEY, CDR2 SMNVEV (reference sequence). CDR3 DNA: TGTGCCAGCAGTCTCCCAGGGACAGGTACCTGGAATGAGCAGTTCTTC. Its translation: CASSLPGTGTWNEQFF.

V gene TRBV6-5 combines with J gene TRBJ1-5, with D possibly matching TRBD1 (5 bases). V lost 0 bases and J 6 bases, leaving 12 bases between the germline ends. This CDR3 is 15 amino acids long. Per germline, CDR1 MNHEY and CDR2 SVGAGI. This CDR3 reads CASSYSGLGLQPQHF. The CDR3 bases are TGTGCCAGCAGTTACTCCGGATTGGGGCTTCAGCCCCAGCATTTT.

This clone was picked up a small number of times. V and J are TRBV7-6 and TRBJ2-1, with a weak D call TRBD1 (6 bases). V was clipped by 2 bases and J by 9 bases, with 11 bases between them. The CDR3 sequence is 13 residues long. Germline V gene data show CDR1 as SGHVS and CDR2 as FNYEAQ. CDR3 nucleotide sequence: TGTGCCAGCAGCTTACGACAGGTGACTGAGCAGTTCTTC. This translates into CASSLRQVTEQFF.

The chain recombines TRBV7-2 with TRBJ1-1; 9 positions match TRBD1. The CDR3 extends over 15 amino acids. The junction had 13 bases not matched to a gene; V was cut back by 3 bases and J by 11 bases. Germline V gives CDR1 SGHTA, CDR2 FQGNSA. CDR3: CASSFRTGDLIRAFF. DNA of the CDR3: TGTGCCAGCAGCTTCCGGACAGGGGATTTGATAAGGGCTTTCTTT. Combining the CDR3 with reference TRBV7-2 and TRBJ1-1 gives the whole variable domain GAGVSQSPSNKVTEKGKDVELRCDPISGHTALYWYRQSLGQGLEFLIYFQGNSAPDKSGLPSDRFSAERTGGSVSTLTIQRTQQEDSAVYLCASSFRTGDLIRAFFGQGTRLTVV.

This clone showed up just a few times. The gene calls are TRBV2 and TRBJ1-6; possible D gene TRBD1, 6 bases. Deletions cut 8 bases from V and 14 bases from J, with 16 bases between. CDR3 length: 12 residues. The germline gives CDR1 SNHLY, CDR2 FYNNEI. The CDR3 is CASRSTQGSLHF. The CDR3 coding sequence is TGTGCCAGCCGGAGTACACAGGGATCCCTCCACTTT.

This clone was seen only a few times. This rearrangement joins TRBV12-5 to TRBJ2-5, with 8 positions matching TRBD2. Germline V gene data show CDR1 as LGHNT and CDR2 as FRNRAP. The CDR3 runs to 23 residues. J lost 5 bases, V lost 0 bases, and 29 bases had no gene match. CDR3 amino acids: CASGLVPAGGVLPNSFAGETQYF. DNA for the CDR3: TGTGCTAGTGGTTTGGTACCCGCCGGGGGGGTCTTACCCAATTCTTTTGCAGGGGAGACCCAGTACTTC.

The chain links TRBV4-3 to TRBJ1-2; TRBD1 matches at 12 bases. CDR1 is LGHNA and CDR2 is YSLEER in the germline V gene. The CDR3 runs to 16 residues. Losses at the gene ends were 3 bases for V and 3 bases for J; bases not matched to a gene: 5. The CDR3 sequence: CASSQGQGASYYGYTF. The DNA of the CDR3 is TGCGCCAGCAGCCAGGGACAGGGGGCAAGTTACTATGGCTACACCTTC.